One and the same sample provided the 2 T cell receptor beta chains below, sequenced in a study of blood T cells in healthy people across ages. The second PCR ran roughly 6 to 11 cycles with a sample-barcoded 5' primer and J-beta primers. A single record per CDR3 protein comes from TCRdb applying MiXCR to the 5' RACE reads. The data show 1.2 million to 1.5 million distinct CDR3 sequences, with roughly 60% seen just once and about 6.7% held by the top ten. Sequenced input: blood. These receptors were taken from a young man in good health.

The V gene is TRBV6-5, the J gene TRBJ1-1, with D maybe TRBD1 (5 bases). CDR1 is MNHEY and CDR2 is SVGAGI in the germline V gene. The CDR3 spans 10 residues. With 11 bases removed from V and 4 bases from J, the gap between germline ends came to 8 bases. CDR3 protein: CAAGSTEAFF. CDR3 bases: TGTGCCGCAGGGAGCACTGAAGCTTTCTTT.

This chain connects TRBV7-9 to TRBJ2-5; tentatively, D is TRBD2 (5 bases). The CDR3 runs 13 residues. Germline V lookup: CDR1 SEHNR, CDR2 FQNEAQ (reference sequence). V was pared by 5 bases and J by 11 bases, with 18 bases between. The CDR3 bases are TGTGCCAGCAGCCCCATACCACCTTGGGAGCAGTACTTC. As protein: CASSPIPPWEQYF.